This TCR beta chain emerged from a study of T cells expressing NK-cell markers. Looking at the study overall: Sequencing covered eight donors, seven HCMV-seropositive and one seronegative. Study findings and constraints: These clonotypes also led the CD3+CD56-NKG2C+ fraction in a few donors. In a handful of donors, dominant NKG2C+ clonotypes were roughly 1.0-8% of CD8+ T cells.

As to this clonotype: Its antigen is not identified.

The CDR3 is made up of 11 amino acids. Germline V gene sequence: CDR1 ENHRY, CDR2 SYGVKD. 5'RACE template switching with UMIs produced the TCR beta cDNA. TCRdb re-called the 5' RACE reads, yielding one record per CDR3 amino acid sequence without DNA. The sample is made up of roughly 300,000 distinct CDR3 sequences, and the top ten hold roughly 4.2% of it. Sequenced: blood T cells: a sorted CD56 or NKG2C T cell subset, CD4+ or CD8+ T cells, or bulk PBMC T cells (not recorded which). The source is a woman between 18 and 75 years old in good health. V usage is TRBV10-3 and J usage is TRBJ2-3; without DNA, the TCRdb call of TRBD1 cannot be checked. CDR3: CAARGQDTQYF.